This T cell receptor (beta chain) emerged from a study of T-cell reconstitution after alpha-beta-depleted transplantation in children. This clonotype was recorded a few times. Preparing the TCRbeta library involved the use of unique molecular identifiers. One entry per CDR3 protein, called by TCRdb with MiXCR from the PCR reads. Of over 550,000 distinct CDR3 sequences detected, roughly a tenth appear once; the ten largest clones hold roughly 3.9%. The CDR3 is 15 residues long. Trimming stripped 5 bases from V and 5 bases from J, with 18 bases between. Per germline, CDR1 MNHEY and CDR2 SMNVEV (reference sequence).

Sequences were derived from PBMCs from the stem cell graft donor, sampled from the stem cell graft. The TCR was taken from a human donor who donated a stem cell graft to a child with acute myeloid leukemia. The rearrangement links TRBV27 to TRBJ2-5, with TRBD2 as a possible D gene (6 bases). In DNA, the CDR3 is TGTGCCAGCAGTCAAAGACTAGGCCGAAGGGAGACCCAGTACTTC. As protein: CASSQRLGRRETQYF.